The rows below give T cell receptor beta chains drawn from one sample of a study of T-cell memory formation after mild COVID-19. One entry per CDR3 protein, called by TCRdb with MiXCR from the 5' RACE reads. The data hold about 610,000 distinct CDR3 sequences, with approximately 15% observed a single time. The sample comprised PBMCs or a T cell subset sorted from them (not recorded which). These receptors originate from an adult woman who had mild COVID-19 (a few samples of this study predate the infection). Cell type and time point are not known. The conserved cysteine and the conserved F or W are not part of the CDR3 here. Fields, in order: J gene, V gene, CDR3 protein.

>TRBJ2-4|TRBV7-2
ASSFVAGGIDIQY
>TRBJ2-1|TRBV7-8
ASSFQTYNEQF
>TRBJ1-2|TRBV3-1
ASSQDPMAGGYT
>TRBJ1-1|TRBV6-6
ASRPTKGGNTEAF
>TRBJ2-7|TRBV7-2
ASSEGGLAGGNEQY
>TRBJ2-2|TRBV3-1
ASSQGAGELF
>TRBJ1-5|TRBV6-5
ASSLSPGQGAVKEPQH
>TRBJ2-3|TRBV5-5
ASRTGQGTREDTQY
>TRBJ2-3|TRBV7-9
ASSSRAGATDTQY
>TRBJ2-1|TRBV11-2
ASSLDALLGTSVDEQF
>TRBJ2-2|TRBV12-3/TRBV12-4
ASSLLNGELF
>TRBJ1-2|TRBV6-2/TRBV6-3
ASRQPGGAHGYT
>TRBJ2-5|TRBV11-3
ASSFGGRGPQETQY
>TRBJ2-3|TRBV25-1
ASSESSTSGGAEDTQY
>TRBJ2-7|TRBV7-9
ASSRNRGHYSYEQY
>TRBJ2-5|TRBV20-1
SASALREIQETQY
>TRBJ1-2|TRBV29-1
STGGGNYGYT
>TRBJ1-2|TRBV29-1
SVEKDREQGYT
>TRBJ2-7|TRBV5-1
ASSKTGISYEQY
>TRBJ1-1|TRBV2
ASRDPGHGGIGAF
>TRBJ2-5|TRBV7-9
ASSTGTSGRTAQY
>TRBJ1-5|TRBV20-1
SARNAVTGDQPQH